The rows below give T cell receptor beta chains drawn from one sample of a study of blood T cell repertoires in COVID-19. The protocol was immunoSEQ multiplex PCR, while the TCRdb copy is restricted to in-frame clones and leaves out a portion. The sample carries 100,000 to 120,000 clones, about 88% recorded once. The sample consisted of peripheral blood. These receptors originate from a human donor in a cohort sampled during active COVID-19. CDR3s include the opening cysteine and the closing phenylalanine or tryptophan. A D gene is named only where the DNA matches it firmly. Clone size appears in some rows only: once, few, many, or a class for an expanded clone.

V	J	size	D	DNA	CDR3
TRBV5-1	TRBJ1-1	.	.	TGCGCCAGCAGTGACCCGGGACAGAACACTGAAGCTTTCTTT	CASSDPGQNTEAFF
TRBV18	TRBJ2-1	.	.	TGTGCCAGCTCACCACCGACGGGAGCGACCTACAATGAGCAGTTCTTC	CASSPPTGATYNEQFF
TRBV27	TRBJ1-2	.	TRBD1	TGTGCCAGCAGCTGGACAGGGTACGGCTATGGCTACACCTTC	CASSWTGYGYGYTF
TRBV5-5	TRBJ2-1	.	.	TGTGCCAGCAGCTTGGACGGGAACTCCTACAATGAGCAGTTCTTC	CASSLDGNSYNEQFF
TRBV7-9	TRBJ2-1	.	TRBD1	TGTGCCAGCAGTCCCGGGACAGGGTTGTGGAATGAGCAGTTCTTC	CASSPGTGLWNEQFF
TRBV28	TRBJ1-3	.	.	TGTGCCAGCAGTCCTCCCCCCGGGAGCTCTGGAAACACCATATATTTT	CASSPPPGSSGNTIYF
TRBV29-1	TRBJ2-2	.	TRBD2	TGCAGCACCAATAGCGGGAGTACCGGGGAGCTGTTTTTT	CSTNSGSTGELFF
TRBV10-2	TRBJ2-1	.	TRBD2	TGCGCCAGCAGTGAGGCTAGCGGGGGGTTAGGGCAGTTCTTC	CASSEASGGLGQFF
TRBV6-5	TRBJ2-7	.	TRBD1	TGTGCCAGCAGTTTGACAGGGGCCTACGAGCAGTACTTC	CASSLTGAYEQYF
TRBV7-8	TRBJ1-1	once	TRBD1	TGTGCCAGCAGCCGGGACAGGTTGGCTGAAGCTTTCTTT	CASSRDRLAEAFF
TRBV5-4	TRBJ2-2	.	TRBD2	TGTGCCAGCAGCTTGTCGGGGGGAGGGAACACCGGGGAGCTGTTTTTT	CASSLSGGGNTGELFF
TRBV6-5	TRBJ1-2	.	TRBD1	TGTGCCAGCAGTTCGGCGGGACAGAGATTAGCATTAGGCTACACCTTC	CASSSAGQRLALGYTF
TRBV28	TRBJ2-7	.	TRBD1	TGTGCCAGCAGTTTATACAGGGGCCCCCTGGAGCAGTACTTC	CASSLYRGPLEQYF
TRBV13	TRBJ2-7	.	.	TGTGCCAGCAGCCGTAGCGCCTCCTCCTACGAGCAGTACTTC	CASSRSASSYEQYF
TRBV20-1	TRBJ1-2	.	.	TGCAGTGCCGCAAACCCAGGTGGCTACACCTTC	CSAANPGGYTF
TRBV6-6	TRBJ1-2	.	TRBD1	TGTGCCAGCAGTCTTCCGACAGGGGGGTTTAACTATGGCTACACCTTC	CASSLPTGGFNYGYTF
TRBV2	TRBJ2-7	.	TRBD1	TGTGCCAGCAGGGAACAGGGGGCGGGCGAGCAGTACTTC	CASREQGAGEQYF
TRBV5-1	TRBJ2-7	.	TRBD2	TGCGCCAGCAGCTTGGGAGGATCTAGCGGGAGTACTACTCACGAGCAGTACTTC	CASSLGGSSGSTTHEQYF
TRBV2	TRBJ2-7	.	.	TGTGCCAGCAGTGAAACTGGACAGAGATCTGTGACCTACGAGCAGTACTTC	CASSETGQRSVTYEQYF
TRBV7-3	TRBJ2-5	.	.	TGTGCCAGCAGCTTACTAGGGCCAGCGGGCCCCGCTGAGGAGACCCAGTACTTC	CASSLLGPAGPAEETQYF
TRBV30	TRBJ2-1	.	.	TGTGCCTGGACTAGGGGCAACAATGAGCAGTTCTTC	CAWTRGNNEQFF
TRBV7-9	TRBJ2-7	.	.	TGTGCCAGCAGCCAGGAAGGGGGCGGACTAGCAGTCGACTACGAGCAGTACTTC	CASSQEGGGLAVDYEQYF
TRBV19	TRBJ1-4	.	.	TGTGCCAGTAGTACTCGACAGGCAACTAATGAAAAACTGTTTTTT	CASSTRQATNEKLFF
TRBV9	TRBJ2-5	.	TRBD2	TGTGCCAGCACCCGGACTAGCGAAAAAAGGGAGACCCAGTACTTC	CASTRTSEKRETQYF
TRBV10-3	TRBJ2-7	.	TRBD2	TGTGCCATCAATCAAGCGGGGGCCCTCGAGCAGTACTTC	CAINQAGALEQYF
TRBV19	TRBJ1-2	.	TRBD1	TGTGCCAGTAGTATGGGGACAGGGCCATGGGGCTACACCTTC	CASSMGTGPWGYTF
TRBV6-5	TRBJ2-3	.	.	TGTGCCAGCAGCGCCACGGTTTCCAACACAGATACGCAGTATTTT	CASSATVSNTDTQYF
TRBV12-5	TRBJ2-3	once	TRBD2	TGTGCTAGTGGTTTGTCGGGAGGGCCCACAGATACGCAGTATTTT	CASGLSGGPTDTQYF
TRBV28	TRBJ2-2	.	.	TGTGCCAGCTGGGGCAAGCCTTCCTGGGAGCTGTTTTTT	CASWGKPSWELFF
TRBV14	TRBJ2-7	.	.	TGTGCCAGCAGCCTACAGGGCTACGAGCAGTACTTC	CASSLQGYEQYF
TRBV4-2	TRBJ1-2	.	.	TGTGCCAGCAGCCAAGATTGGGGGCTGCTTCCTAACTATGGCTACACCTTC	CASSQDWGLLPNYGYTF
TRBV18	TRBJ2-1	.	TRBD2	TGTGCCAGCTTCGCGGGAGGTGCTAGCGGCGGTGAGCAGTTCTTC	CASFAGGASGGEQFF
TRBV20-1	TRBJ1-1	.	.	TGCAGTGCGCGGGTGAACACTGAAGCTTTCTTT	CSARVNTEAFF
TRBV5-6	TRBJ1-2	.	.	TGTGCCAGCAGCTTGGGACAAAACTATGGCTACACCTTC	CASSLGQNYGYTF
TRBV14	TRBJ1-1	.	.	TGTGCCAGCAGCCAAGGTTCTTGGAACACTGAAGCTTTCTTT	CASSQGSWNTEAFF
TRBV5-6	TRBJ2-1	.	.	TGTGCCAGCAGCTTGGGCGGCGGCCTAGCGCGTTACAATGAGCAGTTCTTC	CASSLGGGLARYNEQFF
TRBV2	TRBJ1-5	.	.	TGTGCCAGCAGTGAAATACAGCTGCCGGCGATGCCCCAGCATTTT	CASSEIQLPAMPQHF
TRBV9	TRBJ2-7	.	.	TGTGCCAGCAGCGAGGGACTGGGCTCCTACGAGCAGTACTTC	CASSEGLGSYEQYF
TRBV24-1	TRBJ2-5	.	.	TGTGCCACCAGTGATTCTGCCGTACTACCTCAAGAGACCCAGTACTTC	CATSDSAVLPQETQYF
TRBV11-1	TRBJ2-5	.	TRBD2	TGTGCCAGCAGCTTGGGAGGGTGGAAGACCCAGTACTTC	CASSLGGWKTQYF
TRBV18	TRBJ2-3	.	TRBD2	TGTGCCAGCTCACTACTAGCGGGAGAGACAGATACGCAGTATTTT	CASSLLAGETDTQYF
TRBV27	TRBJ1-1	.	.	TGTGCCAGCAGTCCCGGGAGGCCGATGGAGGCTTTCTTT	CASSPGRPMEAFF
TRBV6-5	TRBJ1-2	.	TRBD1	TGTGCCAGCAGTTACCCGGGACAGGGGGCTTTTGGCTACACCTTC	CASSYPGQGAFGYTF
TRBV15	TRBJ2-7	.	TRBD1	TGTGCCACCAGCAGAGGGACAGGGTCGAACGAGCAGTACTTC	CATSRGTGSNEQYF